The 17 T cell receptor beta chains below come from one sample, sequenced in a study of shared clonotypes between healthy human individuals. Naive CD8 cells were CD45RO-negative, positively selected for CCR7, excluding terminally differentiated effector memory CD45RA+ cells. Measured with immunoSEQ multiplex PCR; TCRdb has only the in-frame clones, and not every one. The repertoire holds about 2,200,000 clones, with 85% to 95% as singletons. Sequences were obtained from naive CD8+ T cells from PBMCs. Receptors originate from a man between 18 and 29 years old in good health. Some clones in this sample may be carry-over from other donors' samples.

A note on this clone: The sample carries other DNA sequences with the same CDR3. The chain joins TRBV7-2 to TRBJ2-1; 10 bases line up with TRBD2. The CDR3 spans 15 residues. Germline lookup yields CDR1 SGHTA and CDR2 FQGNSA. J was trimmed by 4 bases and V by 1 base; bases with no gene match: 1. The CDR3 here is CASSLGTSGYNEQFF. CDR3 coding DNA: TGTGCCAGCAGCTTAGGGACTAGCGGTTACAATGAGCAGTTCTTC.

V and J are TRBV9 and TRBJ2-2; D uncertain. The CDR3 contains 13 residues. V lost 7 bases and J lost 6, with 13 bases in between. Germline V lookup: CDR1 SGDLS, CDR2 YYNGEE. The CDR3 DNA is TGTGCCAGCCAATCGGAAAGTGCCGGGGAGCTGTTTTTT. Its translation is CASQSESAGELFF.

V usage is TRBV15 and J usage is TRBJ2-3; TRBD1 might be the D (5 bases). Germline-derived CDR1 and CDR2 are LNHNV and YYDKDF (reference sequence). V was cut by 5 bases and J by 6 bases, with 12 bases left in between. There are 13 residues in the CDR3. CDR3 DNA sequence: TGTGCCACCAGCGCCAGGGTTATGGATACGCAGTATTTT. Residues: CATSARVMDTQYF.

The gene calls are TRBV5-6 and TRBJ2-1, with 10 nucleotides matching TRBD2. This CDR3 region has 16 residues. The germline gives CDR1 SGHDT, CDR2 YYEEEE. With 0 bases clipped from V and 5 bases from J, the junction kept 5 bases outside the gene matches. This CDR3 reads CASSLASGSLHNEQFF. DNA of the CDR3: TGTGCCAGCAGCTTGGCTAGCGGGAGTCTCCACAATGAGCAGTTCTTC.

This chain connects TRBV6-5 to TRBJ1-5; no clear D gene. The CDR3 spans 14 residues. Germline V CDR1 and CDR2: MNHEY, SVGAGI. V gave up 5 bases and J gave up 2 bases, with 10 bases separating them. The CDR3 coding sequence is TGTGCCAGCAGTCCCAGCGAAGGCAATCAGCCCCAGCATTTT. Its translation: CASSPSEGNQPQHF.

The rearrangement uses TRBV6-1 and TRBJ2-7; D not certain. Trimming removed 3 bases from V and 0 bases from J, with 6 bases in between. This CDR3 is 13 amino acids long. In germline, CDR1 is MNHNS, CDR2 SASEGT. CDR3 protein: CASSDHISYEQYF. The CDR3 region has the DNA TGTGCCAGCAGTGATCACATCTCCTACGAGCAGTACTTC.

J is TRBJ2-7 and V is TRBV18, with D unclear. CDR1 and CDR2 from the germline V gene are KGHSH and LQKENI. The CDR3 contains 13 residues. Trimming pared 6 bases from V and 4 bases from J, leaving 13 bases between. As DNA, the CDR3 is TGTGCCAGCTCCCCAGTAGGAGTTTACGAGCAGTACTTC. It encodes CASSPVGVYEQYF.

The chain couples TRBV19 to TRBJ1-2; D is perhaps TRBD1 (5 bases). Looked up from germline, CDR1 is LNHDA and CDR2 is SQIVND (reference sequence). This CDR3 has 13 residues. Trimming shortened V by 5 bases and J by 6 bases, and 13 bases separated the two germline ends. The CDR3 nucleotides read TGTGCCAGTAGTGGTCGCAGGGTGGATGGCTACACCTTC. Residues: CASSGRRVDGYTF.

V gene TRBV5-1 combines with J gene TRBJ1-1, with D maybe TRBD1 (6 bases). The CDR3 covers 15 residues. CDR1 and CDR2 from the germline V gene are SGHRS and YFSETQ. V was shortened by 4 bases and J by 5 bases, with 18 bases between the two germline ends. In DNA, the CDR3 is TGCGCCAGCAGCCCCGAGGGGGGGGTTGGGACTGAAGCTTTCTTT. It encodes CASSPEGGVGTEAFF.

The chain uses TRBV15 and TRBJ2-7, with TRBD1 identical over 7 bases. The CDR3 is 15 residues long. J was trimmed by 3 bases and V by 4 bases; bases with no gene match: 9. The V gene's germline CDR1 is LNHNV and CDR2 YYDKDF (reference sequence). CDR3 coding DNA: TGTGCCACCAGCATATACCGGGGACAGAACTACGAGCAGTACTTC. Translating gives CATSIYRGQNYEQYF.

This clone was detected once. Different DNA sequences within this sample yield the same CDR3. This rearrangement joins TRBV27 to TRBJ2-1; 10 nucleotides line up with TRBD1. Per germline, CDR1 MNHEY and CDR2 SMNVEV (reference sequence). J lost 6 bases, V lost 5 bases, and 7 bases had no gene match. This CDR3 is built from 15 residues. Here the CDR3 DNA reads TGTGCCAGCAGTCGGGGGACAGGGGTCCGCAATGAGCAGTTCTTC. Its protein product is CASSRGTGVRNEQFF.

The genes are TRBV6-1 and TRBJ2-2; the D gene is possibly TRBD2 (6 bases). Germline CDR1 MNHNS, CDR2 SASEGT. The V gene lost 2 bases and the J gene lost 2 bases, with 15 bases spanning the gap. The CDR3 length is 17 residues. CDR3 protein: CASSEIGEASNTGELFF. The CDR3 DNA reads TGTGCCAGCAGTGAAATAGGGGAGGCATCCAACACCGGGGAGCTGTTTTTT.

V and J are TRBV28 and TRBJ2-7; 9 bases map to TRBD1. Germline loops: CDR1 MDHEN, CDR2 SYDVKM. The CDR3 extends over 16 amino acids. With V trimmed by 4 bases and J by 4 bases, 11 bases remained unmatched. CDR3 sequence: CASSSRGTGTAYEQYF. The CDR3 nucleotides read TGTGCCAGCAGTTCCCGAGGGACAGGGACTGCTTACGAGCAGTACTTC.

Notes on this clone: A read error may explain this, as a much larger clone is one base away. Other DNA sequences in the same sample also yield this CDR3. V usage is TRBV27 and J usage is TRBJ2-7, with D perhaps matching TRBD1 (5 bases). This CDR3 contains 13 residues. V was clipped by 3 bases and J by 2 bases, with 8 bases between them. The V gene's germline CDR1 is MNHEY and CDR2 SMNVEV (reference sequence). The CDR3 nucleotides are TGTGCCAGCAGTTTGCGACAGACCTACGAGCAGTACTTC. It specifies CASSLRQTYEQYF.

This chain connects TRBV9 to TRBJ1-3; D unclear. This CDR3 is built from 13 residues. Germline CDR1 is SGDLS and CDR2 is YYNGEE. V was pared by 4 bases and J by 4 bases, with 9 bases between. CDR3 sequence (DNA): TGTGCCAGCAGCCCTAAGTGGGGAAACACCATATATTTT. Amino acids: CASSPKWGNTIYF.

The chain employs TRBV6-5 and TRBJ1-1, with TRBD1 matching over 8 bases. Looked up from germline, CDR1 is MNHEY and CDR2 is SVGAGI. The CDR3 sequence is 16 residues long. Trimming took 2 bases from V and 1 from J; bases not matched to a gene: 6. The CDR3 loop reads CASSYPRQGKNTEAFF. For the CDR3, the DNA is TGTGCCAGCAGTTACCCCAGACAGGGGAAGAACACTGAAGCTTTCTTT.

The chain carries TRBV30 and TRBJ2-1; 7 bases align to TRBD1. Germline CDR1 GTSNPN, CDR2 SVGIG (reference sequence). With 3 bases clipped from V and 0 bases from J, the junction kept 8 bases outside the gene matches. This CDR3 has 16 residues. CDR3 sequence: CAWRGDSSSSYNEQFF. The CDR3 nucleotides read TGTGCCTGGAGGGGGGACAGTTCTAGCTCCTACAATGAGCAGTTCTTC.